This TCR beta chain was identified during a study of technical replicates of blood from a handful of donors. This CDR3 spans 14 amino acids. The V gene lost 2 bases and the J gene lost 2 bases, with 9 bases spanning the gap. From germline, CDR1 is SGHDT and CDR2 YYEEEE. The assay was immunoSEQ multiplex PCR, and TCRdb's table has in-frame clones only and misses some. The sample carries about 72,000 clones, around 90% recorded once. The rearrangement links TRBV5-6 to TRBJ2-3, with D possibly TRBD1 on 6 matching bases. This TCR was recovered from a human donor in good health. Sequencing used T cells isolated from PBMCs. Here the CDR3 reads CASSFQGTTDTQYF. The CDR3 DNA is TGTGCCAGCAGCTTTCAGGGGACCACAGATACGCAGTATTTT.